The 29 T cell receptor beta chains below all came from one sample that was sequenced in a study of T cell responses to AZD1222 COVID-19 vaccine. The protocol was immunoSEQ multiplex PCR, while the TCRdb copy is restricted to in-frame clones and leaves out a portion. The sample holds about 150,000 clones, about nine tenths seen once. The sequencing used peripheral blood, collected 28 days after the second AZD1222 dose. All receptors come from an adult who received the AZD1222 COVID-19 vaccine.

The V gene is TRBV7-3, the J gene TRBJ2-1; a weak D match, TRBD1 (6 bases). From germline, CDR1 is SGHTA and CDR2 FQGTGA. CDR3 length: 15 amino acids. V lost 0 bases, J lost 7 bases, and 13 bases lay in between. The CDR3 DNA follows: TGTGCCAGCAGCTTAACGCGCCAAACAGGGAATGAGCAGTTCTTC. Its translation: CASSLTRQTGNEQFF.

This chain links TRBV27 with TRBJ2-4; TRBD1 or TRBD2 may be the D gene (5 bases each). The V gene's germline CDR1 is MNHEY and CDR2 SMNVEV (reference sequence). Trimming pared 7 bases from V and 6 bases from J, leaving 19 bases between. This CDR3 spans 15 amino acids. For the CDR3, the DNA is TGTGCCAGCACCAGGGCCGGGACGACGGGAAACATTCAGTACTTC. It translates to CASTRAGTTGNIQYF.

The rearrangement uses TRBV15 and TRBJ1-4; D unclear. The CDR3 runs 14 residues. CDR1 is LNHNV, CDR2 YYDKDF, per germline (reference sequence). Deletions cut 1 base from V and 5 bases from J, with 8 bases between. CDR3 bases: TGTGCCACCAGCAGAGGGCTGCCCAATGAAAAACTGTTTTTT. Amino acid sequence: CATSRGLPNEKLFF.

The gene calls are TRBV30 and TRBJ2-1; D may be TRBD2 (6 bases). The CDR3 consists of 14 residues. The germline V gene has CDR1 GTSNPN and CDR2 SVGIG (reference sequence). V shed 0 bases and J shed 3 bases, with 9 bases lying between them. CDR3 nucleotides: TGTGCCTGGAGTGTGGGTAGCGGCTACAATGAGCAGTTCTTC. The encoded protein is CAWSVGSGYNEQFF.

This chain uses TRBV12-3 or TRBV12-4 with TRBJ1-1; D call uncertain. CDR3 length: 13 residues. Trimming took 5 bases from V and 5 from J, leaving 12 bases between them. The CDR3 nucleotides read TGTGCCAGCAGTCAGGATACCCGGACTGAAGCTTTCTTT. This sequence encodes CASSQDTRTEAFF.

This chain uses TRBV6-5 with TRBJ1-5; D is unresolved. This CDR3 contains 13 residues. V dropped 8 bases and J dropped 0 bases, with 8 bases sitting between them. Per germline, CDR1 MNHEY and CDR2 SVGAGI. CDR3: CASSDYSNQPQHF. CDR3 bases: TGTGCCAGCTCCGATTATAGCAATCAGCCCCAGCATTTT.

Regarding this clone: The same CDR3 also results from other DNA sequences found in this sample. The chain links TRBV29-1 to TRBJ2-7; D unclear. The V and J ends lost 2 bases and 3 bases respectively, with 8 bases between them. The CDR3 consists of 12 residues. The germline V gene has CDR1 SQVTM and CDR2 ANQGSEA. For the CDR3, the DNA is TGCAGCGTTGAACTAAGAGACTACGAGCAGTACTTC. Translated: CSVELRDYEQYF.

V gene TRBV6-6 combines with J gene TRBJ1-5, with 7 bases lining up with TRBD1. Germline V gene sequence: CDR1 MNHNY, CDR2 SVGAGI (reference sequence). This CDR3 spans 13 amino acids. With V trimmed by 6 bases and J by 4 bases, 3 bases remained unmatched. CDR3 region: CASSQGENQPQHF. As DNA, the CDR3 is TGTGCCAGCAGCCAGGGGGAAAATCAGCCCCAGCATTTT.

The chain carries TRBV2 and TRBJ1-5, with 7 bases matching TRBD1. The V and J ends lost 0 bases and 5 bases, in that order; junction bases with no gene match: 7. The length of the CDR3 is 16 residues. Germline-derived CDR1 and CDR2 are SNHLY and FYNNEI. The CDR3 loop reads CASSEAGRQGYQPQHF. The CDR3 region has the DNA TGTGCCAGCAGTGAAGCGGGGCGACAGGGTTATCAGCCCCAGCATTTT.

This CDR3 reads CASSPPGTGVWNTEAFF. CDR3 sequence (DNA): TGTGCCAGTAGTCCCCCCGGGACAGGGGTCTGGAACACTGAAGCTTTCTTT. The chain couples TRBV19 to TRBJ1-1, with TRBD1 identical over 10 bases. The CDR3 has 17 amino acids. Germline V gene sequence: CDR1 LNHDA, CDR2 SQIVND (reference sequence). V gave up 5 bases and J gave up 1 base; unmatched junction bases: 10.

This chain links TRBV19 with TRBJ1-6; 12 bases are shared with TRBD1. Germline trimming cut 6 bases from V and 8 bases from J; bases unmatched to any gene: 8. The CDR3 has 16 amino acids. The germline V gene has CDR1 LNHDA and CDR2 SQIVND (reference sequence). The DNA for the CDR3 is TGTGCCAGTAGCCCCGGGACAGGGGGCGCTTATTCACCCCTCCACTTT. Its translation: CASSPGTGGAYSPLHF.

V gene TRBV5-6 combines with J gene TRBJ1-2, with unresolved D. Trimming removed 3 bases at V and 8 bases at J, with 14 bases between. The CDR3 has 13 amino acids. Per germline, CDR1 SGHDT and CDR2 YYEEEE. The CDR3 protein is CASSSLADSGYTF. CDR3 sequence (DNA): TGTGCCAGCAGCTCCCTGGCGGACTCCGGCTACACCTTC.

For the CDR3, the DNA is TGTGCCAGTAGTTCCAGGACAGGGCCTAGCCTCTATGGCTACACCTTC. It translates to CASSSRTGPSLYGYTF. The chain employs TRBV19 and TRBJ1-2; 8 bases fit TRBD1. Unmatched junction bases numbered 12, after V lost 5 bases and J lost 4 bases. Germline CDR1 LNHDA, CDR2 SQIVND (reference sequence). The CDR3 has 16 amino acids.

This sequence joins TRBV30 and TRBJ1-6, with TRBD1 identical over 7 bases. The junction had 8 bases not matched to a gene; V was cut back by 3 bases and J by 9 bases. The V gene's germline CDR1 is GTSNPN and CDR2 SVGIG (reference sequence). The CDR3 runs to 14 residues. The CDR3 protein is CAWRPTGPLSPLHF. The CDR3 DNA is TGTGCCTGGAGACCGACAGGGCCTCTTTCACCCCTCCACTTT.

The chain uses TRBV14 and TRBJ2-7; no clear D. Germline V gene data show CDR1 as SGHDN and CDR2 as FVKESK. The CDR3 is made up of 11 amino acids. Between the trimmed V and J ends, which lost 4 bases and 5 bases, there was a span of 6 bases. DNA of the CDR3: TGTGCCAGCAGCCGGAGTCACGAGCAGTACTTC. The encoded protein is CASSRSHEQYF.

The CDR3 here is CASSSVDQPQHF. The DNA for the CDR3 is TGTGCCAGCAGTTCCGTAGATCAGCCCCAGCATTTT. The gene calls are TRBV6-5 and TRBJ1-5; D gene uncertain. The CDR3 is 12 residues long. In germline, CDR1 is MNHEY, CDR2 SVGAGI. V lost 4 bases to trimming and J lost 5 bases, with 6 bases between them.

V usage is TRBV5-5 and J usage is TRBJ2-5; 7 nucleotides agree with TRBD1. CDR1 SGHKS and CDR2 YYEKEE come from the germline V gene (reference sequence). The CDR3 sequence is 13 residues long. The trim removed 5 bases at V and 2 bases at J, leaving 3 bases unmatched. CDR3 nucleotide sequence: TGTGCCAGCAGGCCGACAGGGCAAGAGACCCAGTACTTC. As protein: CASRPTGQETQYF. The variable domain in full, completed from reference TRBV5-5 and TRBJ2-5, reads DAGVTQSPTHLIKTRGQQVTLRCSPISGHKSVSWYQQVLGQGPQFIFQYYEKEERGRGNFPDRFSARQFPNYSSELNVNALLLGDSALYLCASRPTGQETQYFGPGTRLLVL.

V is TRBV29-1 and J is TRBJ1-3, with 8 bases lining up with TRBD1. This CDR3 is 14 amino acids long. Trimming cost V 1 base and J 4 bases; bases outside gene matches: 3. CDR1 is SQVTM and CDR2 is ANQGSEA in the germline V gene. CDR3 protein: CSVEVTGVGNTIYF. CDR3 DNA: TGCAGCGTTGAAGTGACAGGGGTCGGAAACACCATATATTTT.

This chain uses TRBV4-1 with TRBJ2-1; D is uncertain. The V end was cut by 1 base, the J end by 0 bases, with 7 bases between. The CDR3 runs to 15 residues. Per germline, CDR1 MGHRA and CDR2 YSYEKL. The CDR3 here is CASSQGPSSYNEQFF. CDR3 bases: TGCGCCAGCAGCCAAGGGCCTAGCTCCTACAATGAGCAGTTCTTC.

This chain connects TRBV5-1 to TRBJ2-7, with 7 positions matching TRBD2. The CDR3 has 15 residues. V lost 3 bases, J lost 0 bases, and 6 bases stayed unmatched. Germline V lookup: CDR1 SGHRS, CDR2 YFSETQ. The CDR3 loop is CASSSGGLSSYEQYF. Written as DNA, the CDR3 is TGCGCCAGCAGCTCGGGGGGTCTGAGCTCCTACGAGCAGTACTTC.

The V call is TRBV11-2, the J call TRBJ2-1; 8 bases map to TRBD2. V shed 2 bases, J shed 4 bases, and the junction held 4 bases outside the gene matches. The germline gives CDR1 SGHAT, CDR2 FQNNGV. This CDR3 comprises 15 residues. CDR3 coding DNA: TGTGCCAGCAGCTTAACTAGCGGACGGTACAATGAGCAGTTCTTC. Protein: CASSLTSGRYNEQFF.

The chain has TRBV6-2 or TRBV6-3 and TRBJ1-1; D might be TRBD1 (6 bases). Germline V CDR1 and CDR2: MNHEY, SVGEGT. The CDR3 spans 14 residues. V lost 1 base, J lost 1 base, and 7 bases lay in between. Here the CDR3 reads CASSYWDTNTEAFF. The DNA for the CDR3 is TGTGCCAGCAGTTACTGGGACACGAACACTGAAGCTTTCTTT.

This chain joins TRBV6-2 or TRBV6-3 and TRBJ1-2, with unresolved D. Germline V gives CDR1 MNHEY, CDR2 SVGEGT. Trimming cost V 5 bases and J 2 bases, with 9 bases left between them. This CDR3 has 13 amino acids. This CDR3 reads CASSSDVNYGYTF. CDR3 bases: TGTGCCAGCAGTAGTGACGTAAACTATGGCTACACCTTC.

A single count supports this clone. The sample carries other DNA sequences with the same CDR3. The chain uses TRBV12-3 or TRBV12-4 and TRBJ1-1; D perhaps matches TRBD1 (5 bases). The V end lost 3 bases, the J end lost 5 bases, and 10 bases lay between the germline ends. The length of the CDR3 is 13 residues. CDR3 DNA sequence: TGTGCCAGCAGTTTCGGGGGAGGAACTGAAGCTTTCTTT. Protein: CASSFGGGTEAFF.

The V call is TRBV29-1, the J call TRBJ1-3, with no clear D. Trimming removed 4 bases from V and 3 bases from J, with 10 bases in between. CDR3 size: 13 residues. Germline CDR1 SQVTM, CDR2 ANQGSEA. CDR3 protein: CSVAVLGGNTIYF. The CDR3 DNA is TGCAGCGTTGCGGTCCTGGGTGGAAACACCATATATTTT.

The V and J genes are TRBV7-9 and TRBJ1-1; the match to TRBD1 covers 8 bases. J gave up 6 bases and V 0 bases, and 12 bases lay outside the gene matches. The CDR3 spans 17 residues. The germline CDR1 and CDR2 sequences are SEHNR and FQNEAQ (reference sequence). The CDR3 is CASSLARTGTSTAEAFF. CDR3 sequence (DNA): TGTGCCAGCAGCTTAGCGAGGACAGGGACGTCGACTGCTGAAGCTTTCTTT.

The CDR3 DNA reads TGCGCCAGCAGCTTGGAAAACCTTAGGGAAAAACTGTTTTTT. It is translated as CASSLENLREKLFF. The chain employs TRBV5-1 and TRBJ1-4; no definite D call. CDR3 size: 14 residues. Germline values: CDR1 SGHRS, CDR2 YFSETQ. V was trimmed by 0 bases and J by 8 bases, leaving 11 bases between them. The variable domain in full, with the rest retrieved from reference TRBV5-1 and TRBJ1-4, is KAGVTQTPRYLIKTRGQQVTLSCSPISGHRSVSWYQQTPGQGLQFLFEYFSETQRNKGNFPGRFSGRQFSNSRSEMNVSTLELGDSALYLCASSLENLREKLFFGSGTQLSVL.

The rearrangement joins TRBV30 to TRBJ2-2; D ambiguous. This CDR3 has 14 amino acids. Germline loops: CDR1 GTSNPN, CDR2 SVGIG (reference sequence). Trimming shortened V by 0 bases and J by 7 bases, and 12 bases separated the two germline ends. The CDR3 bases are TGTGCCTGGAGTGTAGTCATCGAGCACGGGGAGCTGTTTTTT. Translated, it gives CAWSVVIEHGELFF.

The chain joins TRBV7-9 to TRBJ1-2, with 8 bases that match TRBD1. This CDR3 has 14 amino acids. Germline trimming cut 1 base from V and 4 bases from J; bases unmatched to any gene: 2. Per the germline V gene, CDR1 is SEHNR and CDR2 is FQNEAQ (reference sequence). CDR3 sequence reads: CASSLGGTGYGYTF. CDR3 coding DNA: TGTGCCAGCAGCTTAGGGGGGACAGGCTATGGCTACACCTTC.